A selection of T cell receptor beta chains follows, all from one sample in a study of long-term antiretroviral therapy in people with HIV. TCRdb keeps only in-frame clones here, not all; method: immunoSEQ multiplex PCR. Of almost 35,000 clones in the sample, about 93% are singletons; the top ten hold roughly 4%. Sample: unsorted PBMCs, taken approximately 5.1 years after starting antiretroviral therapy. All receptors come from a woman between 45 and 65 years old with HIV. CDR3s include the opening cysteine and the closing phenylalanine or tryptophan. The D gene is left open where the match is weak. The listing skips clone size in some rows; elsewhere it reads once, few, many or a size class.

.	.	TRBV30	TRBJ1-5	TGTGCCTGGAGTGTACAAGGGGAGCAGCCCCAGCATTTT	CAWSVQGEQPQHF
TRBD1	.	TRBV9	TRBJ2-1	TGTGCCAGCAGCGGGACAGGGGTCAGCAATGAGCAGTTCTTC	CASSGTGVSNEQFF
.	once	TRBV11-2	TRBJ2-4	TGTGCCAGCAGCGGAGGGACAGCAATAGGGAACATTCAGTACTTC	CASSGGTAIGNIQYF
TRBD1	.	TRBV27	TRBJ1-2	TGTGCCAGCAAAACAGGGGGCAAGGACGGCTACACCTTC	CASKTGGKDGYTF
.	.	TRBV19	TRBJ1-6	TGTGCCAGTAGTATAGCGGGGAGCTCCTATAATTCACCCCTCCACTTT	CASSIAGSSYNSPLHF
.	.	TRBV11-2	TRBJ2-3	TGTGCCAGCAGCTTAAGGCCGGCGAGCCTCACAGATACGCAGTATTTT	CASSLRPASLTDTQYF
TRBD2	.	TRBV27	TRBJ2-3	TGTGCCACCCGACGACTCCGACTAGCGGGGGGGCTTGGATTCTTAGATACGCAGTATTTT	CATRRLRLAGGLGFLDTQYF
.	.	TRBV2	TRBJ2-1	TGTGCCAGCAGAGCGATAAGCAGCTCCTACAATGAGCAGTTCTTC	CASRAISSSYNEQFF
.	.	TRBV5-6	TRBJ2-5	TGTGCCAGCAGCTTGCGGTGGGGGCTCGATGTGGCGACCCAGTACTTC	CASSLRWGLDVATQYF
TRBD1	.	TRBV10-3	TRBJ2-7	TGTGCCATCAGTGCACTCGGGACAGGGGGGCCTCACTCCTACGAGCAGTACTTC	CAISALGTGGPHSYEQYF
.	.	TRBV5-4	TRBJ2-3	TGTGCCAGCTCAGAAGACCCAGATACGCAGTATTTT	CASSEDPDTQYF
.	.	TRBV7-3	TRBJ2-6	TGTGCCAGCAGCCACGGCCCCTCAGGGGCTGGGGCCAACGTCCTGACTTTC	CASSHGPSGAGANVLTF
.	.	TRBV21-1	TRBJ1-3	TGTGCCAGCAGGGACCCTGGGTTCATTGTTTTCCATTTT	CASRDPGFIVFHF
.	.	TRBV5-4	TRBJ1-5	TGTGCCAGCAGTATGGGGGGGGGCAATCAGCCCCAGCATTTT	CASSMGGGNQPQHF
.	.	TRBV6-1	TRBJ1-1	TGTGCCAGCAGTTTACGGACGGAAATGAACACTGAAGCTTTCTTT	CASSLRTEMNTEAFF
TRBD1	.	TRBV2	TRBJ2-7	TGTGCCAGCAGTCCCCCGCCGGGACAGGGGAACGAGCAGTACTTC	CASSPPPGQGNEQYF
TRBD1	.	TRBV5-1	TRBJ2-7	TGCGCCAGCAGCTTGGGGGGACAGGGGGCCTCCTACGAGCAGTACTTC	CASSLGGQGASYEQYF
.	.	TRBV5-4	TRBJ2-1	TGTGCCAGCAGCTTGGGCTACCTCAGGGGTGAGCAGTTCTTC	CASSLGYLRGEQFF
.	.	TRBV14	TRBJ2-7	TGTGCCAGCAGCCTGGGCAACAGGGTGAGCTCCTACGAGCAGTACTTC	CASSLGNRVSSYEQYF
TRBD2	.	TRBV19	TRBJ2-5	TGTGCCAGTAGATGGGGAACAGCGGGGGAGGAGACCCAGTACTTC	CASRWGTAGEETQYF
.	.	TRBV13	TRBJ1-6	TGTGCCAGCGGGACCCACTCCTATAATTCACCCCTCCACTTT	CASGTHSYNSPLHF
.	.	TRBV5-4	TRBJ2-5	TGTGCCAGCAGCCCGGGGGAGACCCAGTACTTC	CASSPGETQYF
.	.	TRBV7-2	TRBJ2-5	TGTGCCAGCAGCAGGGAAGAGACCCAGTACTTC	CASSREETQYF
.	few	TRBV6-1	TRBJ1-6	TGTGCCAGCAGTGACCCGACAGGAAAGAGTAATTCACCCCTCCACTTT	CASSDPTGKSNSPLHF
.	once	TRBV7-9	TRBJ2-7	TGTGCCAGCAGCTCCTGGACAGAGAATTTCTACGAGCAGTACTTC	CASSSWTENFYEQYF
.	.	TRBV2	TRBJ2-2	TGTGCCAGCAGAGGGCAGTTTACCGGGGAGCTGTTTTTT	CASRGQFTGELFF
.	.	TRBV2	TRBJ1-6	TGTGCCAGCAGTCTCCGGGACCCAAACTCCAATTCACCCCTCCACTTT	CASSLRDPNSNSPLHF
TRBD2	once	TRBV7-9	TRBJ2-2	TGTGCCAGCAGCTTACCTAGAGCGGGGAGGAACACCGGGGAGCTGTTTTTT	CASSLPRAGRNTGELFF
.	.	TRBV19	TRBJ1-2	TGTGCCAGTAGTGTCCTCACAGGGATTGGCTATGGCTACACCTTC	CASSVLTGIGYGYTF
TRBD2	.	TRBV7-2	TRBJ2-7	TGTGCCAGCAGCCCGGGGGGCTACGAGCAGTACTTC	CASSPGGYEQYF
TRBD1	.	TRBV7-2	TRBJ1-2	TGTGCCAGCAGCCCGGACAGGGGCGATAACTATGGCTACACCTTC	CASSPDRGDNYGYTF
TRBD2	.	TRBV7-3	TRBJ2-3	TGTGCCAGCAGCTGGGGGACTACCACAGATACGCAGTATTTT	CASSWGTTTDTQYF
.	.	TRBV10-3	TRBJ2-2	TGTGCCATCAATCCGGGACTTAGCGCCGGGGAGCTGTTTTTT	CAINPGLSAGELFF
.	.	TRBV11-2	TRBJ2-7	TGTGCCAGCAGCTTAGATTCCTACGAGCAGTACTTC	CASSLDSYEQYF
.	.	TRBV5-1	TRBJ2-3	TGCGCCAGCAGCTTTGAGGGGGTAATGACAGATACGCAGTATTTT	CASSFEGVMTDTQYF
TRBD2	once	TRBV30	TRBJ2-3	TGTGCCTGGAGTAGCGGGGTGACCTCAGATACGCAGTATTTT	CAWSSGVTSDTQYF
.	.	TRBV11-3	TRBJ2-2	TGTGCCAGCAGCTCCAGGACTGGGAACACCGGGGAGCTGTTTTTT	CASSSRTGNTGELFF
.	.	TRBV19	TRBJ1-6	TGTGCCAGTAGTATACAGGGAAGCGGAGGGTCACCCCTCCACTTT	CASSIQGSGGSPLHF
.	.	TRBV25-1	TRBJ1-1	TGTGCCAGCACTCCCGACCTCATGAACACTGAAGCTTTCTTT	CASTPDLMNTEAFF
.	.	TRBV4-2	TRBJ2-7	TGTGCCAGCAGCCTGAGTCTGGACAAGCCCCCCCACGAGCAGTACTTC	CASSLSLDKPPHEQYF
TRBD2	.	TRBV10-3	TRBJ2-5	TGTGCCATCAGTTCCGGGGGGGAGACCCAGTACTTC	CAISSGGETQYF
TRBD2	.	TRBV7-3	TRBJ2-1	TGTGCCAGCAGCAAGGGACTAGCGGGGGGGGACAATGAGCAGTTCTTC	CASSKGLAGGDNEQFF
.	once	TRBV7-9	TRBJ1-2	TGTGCCAGCAGCCCTAACATAGAAGGGAGCTATGGCTACACCTTC	CASSPNIEGSYGYTF
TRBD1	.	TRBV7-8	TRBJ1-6	TGTGCCAGCAGCTTAGCTACAGGGGGAAGGCCCTATAATTCACCCCTCCACTTT	CASSLATGGRPYNSPLHF
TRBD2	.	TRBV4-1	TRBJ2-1	TGCGCCAGCAGCCGCCGACTAGCGGGGAGCTCCTACAATGAGCAGTTCTTC	CASSRRLAGSSYNEQFF
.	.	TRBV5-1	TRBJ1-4	TGCGCCAGCAGCTTGGTACAGGGAAGGCATGAAAAACTGTTTTTT	CASSLVQGRHEKLFF
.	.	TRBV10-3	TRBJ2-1	TGTGCCATCAGCTCGGACCGGATACTACTTCGAAATGAGCAGTTCTTC	CAISSDRILLRNEQFF
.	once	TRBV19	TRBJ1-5	TGTGCCAGTAGTATGGGGGGGTCCAGTTATTGGGATCAGCCCCAGCATTTT	CASSMGGSSYWDQPQHF
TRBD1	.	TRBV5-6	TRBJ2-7	TGTGCCAGCAGCCCAGGGGGCTACGAGCAGTACTTC	CASSPGGYEQYF
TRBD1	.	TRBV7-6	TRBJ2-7	TGTGCCAGCAGCTTAGATAGACAGGGATTCTACGAGCAGTACTTC	CASSLDRQGFYEQYF
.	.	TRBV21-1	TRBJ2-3	TGTGCCAGCAGCAAATTGGTAGAGAAGGTGGAAAGACAGGGATACAATTCAGATACGCAGTATTTT	CASSKLVEKVERQGYNSDTQYF
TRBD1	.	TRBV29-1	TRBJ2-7	TGCAGCGTTGGGACAGGAACCTACGAGCAGTACTTC	CSVGTGTYEQYF
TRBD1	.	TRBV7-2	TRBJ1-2	TGTGCCAGCAGCGTTCGACAGGGGGCGCATGGCTACACCTTC	CASSVRQGAHGYTF
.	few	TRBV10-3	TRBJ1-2	TGTGCCATCAGTCCACGCCCCGAGGTCTATGGCTACACCTTC	CAISPRPEVYGYTF
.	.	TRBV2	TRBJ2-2	TGTGCCAGCAGTGAATCAGGGTTTAATACCGGGGAGCTGTTTTTT	CASSESGFNTGELFF
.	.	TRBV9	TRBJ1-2	TGTGCCAGCAGCCCGCTCAGCCTAAACTATGGCTACACCTTC	CASSPLSLNYGYTF
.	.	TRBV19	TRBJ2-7	TGTGCCAGTAGTATAGGGCGAGAAAGAAGAGTCTACGAGCAGTACTTC	CASSIGRERRVYEQYF
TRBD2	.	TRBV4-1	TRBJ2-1	TGCGCCAGCAGCCAAGGGCGGGGGAACTACAATGAGCAGTTCTTC	CASSQGRGNYNEQFF
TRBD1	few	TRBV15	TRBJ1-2	TGTGCCACCAGCAGAGACTCACAGGGGTCTTATGGCTACACCTTC	CATSRDSQGSYGYTF